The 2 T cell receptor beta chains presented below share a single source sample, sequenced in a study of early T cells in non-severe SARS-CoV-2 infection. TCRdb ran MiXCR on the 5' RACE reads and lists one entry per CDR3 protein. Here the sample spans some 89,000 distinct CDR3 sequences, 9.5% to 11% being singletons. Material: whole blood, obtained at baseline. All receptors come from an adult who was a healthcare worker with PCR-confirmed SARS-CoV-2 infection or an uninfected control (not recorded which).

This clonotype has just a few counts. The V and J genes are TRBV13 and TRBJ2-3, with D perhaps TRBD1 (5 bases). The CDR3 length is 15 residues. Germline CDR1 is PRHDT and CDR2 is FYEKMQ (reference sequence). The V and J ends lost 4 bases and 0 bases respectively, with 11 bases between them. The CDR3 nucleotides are TGTGCCAGCAGCTCAAGGGGTGCTAGCACAGATACGCAGTATTTT. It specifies CASSSRGASTDTQYF.

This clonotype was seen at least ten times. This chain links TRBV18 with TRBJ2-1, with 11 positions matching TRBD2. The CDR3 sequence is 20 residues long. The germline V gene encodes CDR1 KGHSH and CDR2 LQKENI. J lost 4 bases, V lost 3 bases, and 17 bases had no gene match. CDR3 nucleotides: TGTGCCAGCTCACCGCCTCTTGAGACTAGCGGGGTCCTTCGGTACAATGAGCAGTTCTTC. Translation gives CASSPPLETSGVLRYNEQFF.